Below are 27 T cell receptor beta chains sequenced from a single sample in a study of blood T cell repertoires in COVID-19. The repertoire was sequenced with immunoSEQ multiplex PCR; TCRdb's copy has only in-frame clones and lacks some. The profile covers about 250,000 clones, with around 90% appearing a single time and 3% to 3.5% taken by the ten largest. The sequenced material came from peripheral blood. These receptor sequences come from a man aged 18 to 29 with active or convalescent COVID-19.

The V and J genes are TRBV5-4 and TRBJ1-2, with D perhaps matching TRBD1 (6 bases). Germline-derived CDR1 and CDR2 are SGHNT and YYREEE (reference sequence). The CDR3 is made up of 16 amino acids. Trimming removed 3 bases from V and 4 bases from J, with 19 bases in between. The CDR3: CASSSPGTQKFYGYTF. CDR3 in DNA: TGTGCCAGCAGCTCCCCCGGGACACAGAAATTCTATGGCTACACCTTC.

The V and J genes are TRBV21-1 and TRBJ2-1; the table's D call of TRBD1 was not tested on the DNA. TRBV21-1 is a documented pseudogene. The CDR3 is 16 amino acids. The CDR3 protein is CASSKVLGLPPNEQFF. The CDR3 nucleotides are TGTGCCAGCAGCAAAGTGCTGGGGCTGCCCCCCAATGAGCAGTTCTTC.

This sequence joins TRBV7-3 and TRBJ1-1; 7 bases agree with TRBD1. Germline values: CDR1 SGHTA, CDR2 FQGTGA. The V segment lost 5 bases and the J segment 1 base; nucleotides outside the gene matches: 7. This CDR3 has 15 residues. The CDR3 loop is CASSEYGTANTEAFF. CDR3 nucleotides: TGTGCCAGCAGCGAGTACGGGACAGCGAACACTGAAGCTTTCTTT.

The CDR3 reads CASSLPTGASNQPQHF. CDR3 in DNA: TGTGCCAGCAGCTTGCCGACAGGGGCTAGCAATCAGCCCCAGCATTTT. The chain joins TRBV5-8 to TRBJ1-5; 8 bases are a match to TRBD1. Per the germline V gene, CDR1 is SGHTS and CDR2 is YDEGEE. Germline trimming cut 1 base from V and 0 bases from J; bases unmatched to any gene: 3. This CDR3 is 16 amino acids long.

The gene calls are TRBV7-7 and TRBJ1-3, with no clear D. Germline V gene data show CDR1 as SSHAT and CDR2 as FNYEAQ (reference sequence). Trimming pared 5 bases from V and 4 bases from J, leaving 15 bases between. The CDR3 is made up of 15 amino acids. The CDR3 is CASSGGLGEGNTIYF. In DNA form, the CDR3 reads TGTGCCAGCAGCGGAGGTCTGGGAGAAGGAAACACCATATATTTT. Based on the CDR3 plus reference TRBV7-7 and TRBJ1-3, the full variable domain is GAGVSQSPRYKVTKRGQDVTLRCDPISSHATLYWYQQALGQGPEFLTYFNYEAQPDKSGLPSDRFSAERPEGSISTLTIQRTEQRDSAMYRCASSGGLGEGNTIYFGEGSWLTVV.

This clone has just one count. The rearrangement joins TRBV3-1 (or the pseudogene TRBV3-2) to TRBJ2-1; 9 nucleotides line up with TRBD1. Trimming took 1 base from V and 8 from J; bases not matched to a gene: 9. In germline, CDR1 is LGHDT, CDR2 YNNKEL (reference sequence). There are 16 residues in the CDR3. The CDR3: CASSQVGTGSGDEQFF. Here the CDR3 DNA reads TGTGCCAGCAGCCAAGTTGGGACAGGGTCGGGCGATGAGCAGTTCTTC.

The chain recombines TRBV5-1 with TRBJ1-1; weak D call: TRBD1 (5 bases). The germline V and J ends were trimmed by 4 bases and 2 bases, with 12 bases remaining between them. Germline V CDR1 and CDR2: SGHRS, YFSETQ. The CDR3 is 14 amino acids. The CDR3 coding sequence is TGCGCCAGCAGCGCAGCGACAGTAAACACTGAAGCTTTCTTT. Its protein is CASSAATVNTEAFF.

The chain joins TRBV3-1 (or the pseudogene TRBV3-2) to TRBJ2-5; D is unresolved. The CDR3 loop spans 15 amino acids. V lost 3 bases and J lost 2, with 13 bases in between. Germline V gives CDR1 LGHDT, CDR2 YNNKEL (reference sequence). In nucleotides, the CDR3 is TGTGCCAGCAGCCAGTCTATAGCCAGACAAGAGACCCAGTACTTC. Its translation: CASSQSIARQETQYF.

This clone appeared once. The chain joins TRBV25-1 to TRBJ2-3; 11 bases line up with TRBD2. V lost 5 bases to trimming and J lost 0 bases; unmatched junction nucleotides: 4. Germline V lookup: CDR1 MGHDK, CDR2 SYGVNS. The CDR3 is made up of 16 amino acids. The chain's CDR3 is CASSSSGGHSTDTQYF. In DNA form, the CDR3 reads TGTGCCAGCAGTTCTAGCGGGGGGCACAGCACAGATACGCAGTATTTT.

CDR3: CASSLQQGGGEKLFF. In DNA, the CDR3 is TGTGCCAGCAGCCTTCAACAGGGAGGGGGGGAAAAACTGTTTTTT. The chain combines TRBV5-4 with TRBJ1-4, with D maybe TRBD1 (6 bases). The CDR3 runs 15 residues. V was clipped by 4 bases and J by 8 bases, with 18 bases between them. Germline V lookup: CDR1 SGHNT, CDR2 YYREEE (reference sequence).

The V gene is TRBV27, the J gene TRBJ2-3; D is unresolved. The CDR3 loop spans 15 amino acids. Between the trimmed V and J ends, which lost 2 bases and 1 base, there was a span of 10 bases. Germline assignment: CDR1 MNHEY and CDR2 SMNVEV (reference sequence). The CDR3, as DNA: TGTGCCAGCAGTTTAAGGAGTTTGGGCACAGATACGCAGTATTTT. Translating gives CASSLRSLGTDTQYF.

The CDR3 reads CASSQQGGNSPLHF. The CDR3, as DNA: TGTGCCAGCAGTCAACAGGGGGGAAATTCACCCCTCCACTTT. V and J are TRBV6-5 and TRBJ1-6; 8 bases map to TRBD1. V dropped 5 bases and J dropped 7; count of bases not matched to a gene: 4. The CDR3 is 14 amino acids. Germline V gene lookup returns CDR1 MNHEY and CDR2 SVGAGI.

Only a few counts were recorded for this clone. This CDR3 is CASSLVGQTNYGYTF. CDR3 in DNA: TGTGCCAGCAGCTTAGTGGGACAGACCAACTATGGCTACACCTTC. The chain has TRBV7-8 and TRBJ1-2; 7 bases line up with TRBD1. With 1 base clipped from V and 2 bases from J, the junction kept 4 bases outside the gene matches. Germline lookup yields CDR1 SGHVS and CDR2 FQNEAQ. The CDR3 spans 15 residues. Looking up the rest from reference TRBV7-8 and TRBJ1-2 gives the full variable domain: GAGVSQSPRYKVAKRGQDVALRCDPISGHVSLFWYQQALGQGPEFLTYFQNEAQLDKSGLPSDRFFAERPEGSVSTLKIQRTQQEDSAVYLCASSLVGQTNYGYTFGSGTRLTVV.

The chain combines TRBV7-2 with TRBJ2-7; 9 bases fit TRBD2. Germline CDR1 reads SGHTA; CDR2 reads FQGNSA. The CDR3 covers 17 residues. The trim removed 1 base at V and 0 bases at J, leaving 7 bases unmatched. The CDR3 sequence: CASSLVPAGGSSYEQYF. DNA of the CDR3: TGTGCCAGCAGCTTAGTACCCGCGGGGGGGAGCTCCTACGAGCAGTACTTC.

CDR3 in amino acids: CASSEAPTIYF. CDR3 nucleotides: TGTGCCAGCAGTGAGGCCCCCACCATATATTTT. The chain carries TRBV2 and TRBJ1-3; unclear D gene. CDR3 length: 11 amino acids. V was trimmed by 3 bases and J by 9 bases, leaving 6 bases between them. Germline values: CDR1 SNHLY, CDR2 FYNNEI. The entire variable domain, with the rest obtained from reference TRBV2 and TRBJ1-3, is as follows: EPEVTQTPSHQVTQMGQEVILRCVPISNHLYFYWYRQILGQKVEFLVSFYNNEISEKSEIFDDQFSVERPDGSNFTLKIRSTKLEDSAMYFCASSEAPTIYFGEGSWLTVV.

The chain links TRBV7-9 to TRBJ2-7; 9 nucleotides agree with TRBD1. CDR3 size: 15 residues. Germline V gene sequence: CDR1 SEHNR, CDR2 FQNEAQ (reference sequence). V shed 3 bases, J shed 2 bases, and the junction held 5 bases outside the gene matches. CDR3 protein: CASSFPGQGPYEQYF. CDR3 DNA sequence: TGTGCCAGCAGCTTCCCGGGACAGGGTCCCTACGAGCAGTACTTC.

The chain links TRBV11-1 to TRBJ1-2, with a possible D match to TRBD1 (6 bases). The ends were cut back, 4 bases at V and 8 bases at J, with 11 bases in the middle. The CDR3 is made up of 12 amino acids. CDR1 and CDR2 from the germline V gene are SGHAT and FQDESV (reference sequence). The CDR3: CASSWAGVGYTF. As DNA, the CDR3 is TGTGCCAGCAGCTGGGCAGGGGTCGGCTACACCTTC.

The CDR3 loop is CAISFALGGAAGNTIYF. DNA of the CDR3: TGTGCCATCAGCTTCGCCTTAGGTGGGGCGGCTGGAAACACCATATATTTT. This chain uses TRBV10-3 with TRBJ1-3; the D gene is possibly TRBD1 (5 bases). V shed 6 bases and J shed 2 bases, with 20 bases lying between them. The CDR3 consists of 17 residues. Per germline, CDR1 ENHRY and CDR2 SYGVKD.

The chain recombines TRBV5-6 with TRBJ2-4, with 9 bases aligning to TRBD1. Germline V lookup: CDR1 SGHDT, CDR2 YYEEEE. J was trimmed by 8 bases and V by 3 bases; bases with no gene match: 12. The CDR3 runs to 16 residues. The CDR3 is CASSSYRGTGWDIQYF. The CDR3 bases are TGTGCCAGCAGCTCCTATAGGGGGACAGGGTGGGACATTCAGTACTTC.

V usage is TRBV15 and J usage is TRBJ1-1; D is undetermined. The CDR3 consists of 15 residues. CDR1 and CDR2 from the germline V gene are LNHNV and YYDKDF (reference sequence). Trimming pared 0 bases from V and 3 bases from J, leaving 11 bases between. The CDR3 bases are TGTGCCACCAGCAGAGATCCGAGGTTCGACACTGAAGCTTTCTTT. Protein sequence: CATSRDPRFDTEAFF.

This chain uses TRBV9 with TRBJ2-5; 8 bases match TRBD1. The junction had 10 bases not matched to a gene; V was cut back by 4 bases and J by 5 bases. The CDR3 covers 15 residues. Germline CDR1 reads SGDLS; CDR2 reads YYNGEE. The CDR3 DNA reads TGTGCCAGCAGCAGACGGACAGGGCCTCCCGAGACCCAGTACTTC. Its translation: CASSRRTGPPETQYF.

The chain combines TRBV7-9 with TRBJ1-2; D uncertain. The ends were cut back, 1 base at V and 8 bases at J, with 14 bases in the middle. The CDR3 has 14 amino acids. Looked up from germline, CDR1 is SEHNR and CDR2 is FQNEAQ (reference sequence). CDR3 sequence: CASSLGEGIPGYTF. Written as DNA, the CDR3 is TGTGCCAGCAGCTTAGGCGAGGGAATTCCGGGCTACACCTTC.

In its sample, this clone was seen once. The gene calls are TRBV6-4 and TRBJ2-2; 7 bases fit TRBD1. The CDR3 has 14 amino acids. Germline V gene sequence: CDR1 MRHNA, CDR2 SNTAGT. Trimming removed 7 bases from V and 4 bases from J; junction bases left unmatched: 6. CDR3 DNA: TGTGCCAGCACCGCCGACAGGGCCACCGGGGAGCTGTTTTTT. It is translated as CASTADRATGELFF.

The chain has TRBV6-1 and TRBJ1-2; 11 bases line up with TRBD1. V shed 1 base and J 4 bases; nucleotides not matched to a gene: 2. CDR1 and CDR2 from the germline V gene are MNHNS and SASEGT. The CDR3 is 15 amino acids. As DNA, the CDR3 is TGTGCCAGCAGTGAAGGGACAGGGGGCACCTATGGCTACACCTTC. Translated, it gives CASSEGTGGTYGYTF.

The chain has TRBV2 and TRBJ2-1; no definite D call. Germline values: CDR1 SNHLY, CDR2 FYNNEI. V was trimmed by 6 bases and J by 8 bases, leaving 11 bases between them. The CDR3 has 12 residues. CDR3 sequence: CASRTNQDEQFF. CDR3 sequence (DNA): TGTGCCAGCAGGACGAACCAGGATGAGCAGTTCTTC.

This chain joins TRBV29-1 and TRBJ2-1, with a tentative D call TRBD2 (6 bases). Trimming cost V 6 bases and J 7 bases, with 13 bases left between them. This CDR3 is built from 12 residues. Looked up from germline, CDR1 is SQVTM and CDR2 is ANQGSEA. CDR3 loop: CSVETSYNEQFF. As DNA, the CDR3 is TGCAGCGTCGAGACTAGTTATAATGAGCAGTTCTTC.

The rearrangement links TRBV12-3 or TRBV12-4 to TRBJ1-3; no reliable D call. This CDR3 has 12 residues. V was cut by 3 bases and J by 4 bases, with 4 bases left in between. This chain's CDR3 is CASSFGGNTIYF. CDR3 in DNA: TGTGCCAGCAGTTTCGGGGGAAACACCATATATTTT.